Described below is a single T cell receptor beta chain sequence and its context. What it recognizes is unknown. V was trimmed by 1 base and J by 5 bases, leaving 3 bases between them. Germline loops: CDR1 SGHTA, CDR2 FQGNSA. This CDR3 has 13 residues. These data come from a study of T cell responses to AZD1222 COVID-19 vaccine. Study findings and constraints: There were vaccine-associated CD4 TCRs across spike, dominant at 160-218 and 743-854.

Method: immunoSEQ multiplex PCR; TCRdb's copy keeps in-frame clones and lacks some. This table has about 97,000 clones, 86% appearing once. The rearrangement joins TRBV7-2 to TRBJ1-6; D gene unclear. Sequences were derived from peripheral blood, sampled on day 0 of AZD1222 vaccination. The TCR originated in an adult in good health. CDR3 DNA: TGTGCCAGCAGCTTAGAGCATAATTCACCCCTCCACTTT. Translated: CASSLEHNSPLHF.